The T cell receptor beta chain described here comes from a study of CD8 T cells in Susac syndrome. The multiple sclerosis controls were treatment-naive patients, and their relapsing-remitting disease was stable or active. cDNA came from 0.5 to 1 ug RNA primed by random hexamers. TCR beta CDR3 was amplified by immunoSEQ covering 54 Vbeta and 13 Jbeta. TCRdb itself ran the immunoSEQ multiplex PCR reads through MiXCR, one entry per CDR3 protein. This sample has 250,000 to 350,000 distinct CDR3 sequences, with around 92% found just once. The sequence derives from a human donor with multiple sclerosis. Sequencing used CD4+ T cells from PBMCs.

The chain's CDR3 is CSAVHRTEAFF. Written as DNA, the CDR3 is TGCAGCGCAGTTCATCGGACTGAAGCTTTCTTT. The rearrangement joins TRBV29-1 to TRBJ1-1; D not resolved. V lost 7 bases to trimming and J lost 5 bases, with 11 bases between them. Germline V CDR1 and CDR2: SQVTM, ANQGSEA. CDR3 length: 11 residues.